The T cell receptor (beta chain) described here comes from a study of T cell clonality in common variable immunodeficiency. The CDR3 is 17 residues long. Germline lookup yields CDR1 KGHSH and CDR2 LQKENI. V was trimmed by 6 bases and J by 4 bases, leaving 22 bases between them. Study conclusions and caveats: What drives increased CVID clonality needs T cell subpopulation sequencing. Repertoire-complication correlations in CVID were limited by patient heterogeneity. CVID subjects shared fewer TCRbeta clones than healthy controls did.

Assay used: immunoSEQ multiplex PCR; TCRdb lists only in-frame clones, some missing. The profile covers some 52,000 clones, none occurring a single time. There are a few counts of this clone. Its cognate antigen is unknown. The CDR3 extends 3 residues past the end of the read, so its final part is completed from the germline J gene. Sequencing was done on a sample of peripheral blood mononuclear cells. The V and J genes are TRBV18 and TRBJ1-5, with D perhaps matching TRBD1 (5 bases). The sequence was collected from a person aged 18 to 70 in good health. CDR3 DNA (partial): TGTGCCAGCTCGAGTACAGGCTTGAGAGGGGTTAATCAGCCC. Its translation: CASSSTGLRGVNQP. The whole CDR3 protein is CASSSTGLRGVNQPQHF. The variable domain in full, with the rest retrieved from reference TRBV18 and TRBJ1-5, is NAGVMQNPRHLVRRRGQEARLRCSPMKGHSHVYWYRQLPEEGLKFMVYLQKENIIDESGMPKERFSAEFPKEGPSILRIQQVVRGDSAAYFCASSSTGLRGVNQPQHFGDGTRLSIL.